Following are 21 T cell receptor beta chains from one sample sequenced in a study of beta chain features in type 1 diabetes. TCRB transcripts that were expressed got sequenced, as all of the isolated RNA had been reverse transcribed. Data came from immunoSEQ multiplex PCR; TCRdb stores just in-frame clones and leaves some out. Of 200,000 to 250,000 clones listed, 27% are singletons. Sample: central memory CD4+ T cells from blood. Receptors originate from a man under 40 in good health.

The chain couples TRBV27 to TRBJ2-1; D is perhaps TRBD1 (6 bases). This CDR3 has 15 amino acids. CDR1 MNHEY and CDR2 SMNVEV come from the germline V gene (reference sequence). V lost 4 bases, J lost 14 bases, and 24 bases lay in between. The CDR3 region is CASSSHRDILLIKFF. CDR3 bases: TGTGCCAGCAGTTCGCACCGGGACATCCTCCTCATTAAGTTCTTC.

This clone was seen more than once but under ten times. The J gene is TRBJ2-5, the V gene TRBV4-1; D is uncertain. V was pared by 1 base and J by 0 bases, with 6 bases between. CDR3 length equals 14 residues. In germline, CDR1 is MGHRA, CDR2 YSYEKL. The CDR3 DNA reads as TGCGCCAGCAGCCAAGGGACGTACCAAGAGACCCAGTACTTC. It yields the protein CASSQGTYQETQYF.

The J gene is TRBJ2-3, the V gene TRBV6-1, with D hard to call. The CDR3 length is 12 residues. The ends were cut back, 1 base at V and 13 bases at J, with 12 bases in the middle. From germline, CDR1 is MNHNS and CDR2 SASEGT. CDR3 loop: CASSEGALKEYF. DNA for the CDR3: TGTGCCAGCAGTGAAGGGGCCCTTAAGGAGTATTTT.

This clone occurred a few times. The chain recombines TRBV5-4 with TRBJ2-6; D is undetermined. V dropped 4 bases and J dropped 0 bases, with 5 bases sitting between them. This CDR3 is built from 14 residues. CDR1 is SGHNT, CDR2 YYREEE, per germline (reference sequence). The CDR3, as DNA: TGTGCCAGCAGCGGTGACTCTGGGGCCAACGTCCTGACTTTC. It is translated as CASSGDSGANVLTF.

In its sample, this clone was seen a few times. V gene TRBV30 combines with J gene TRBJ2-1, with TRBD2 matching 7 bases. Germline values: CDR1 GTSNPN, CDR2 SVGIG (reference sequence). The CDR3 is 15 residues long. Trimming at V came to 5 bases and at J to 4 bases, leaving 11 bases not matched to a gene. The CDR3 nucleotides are TGTGCCTGGCAGAAACGGCAAGCGGGGTACAATGAGCAGTTCTTC. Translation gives CAWQKRQAGYNEQFF. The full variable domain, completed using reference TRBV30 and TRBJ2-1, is SQTIHQWPATLVQPVGSPLSLECTVEGTSNPNLYWYRQAAGRGLQLLFYSVGIGQISSEVPQNLSASRPQDRQFILSSKKLLLSDSGFYLCAWQKRQAGYNEQFFGPGTRLTVL.

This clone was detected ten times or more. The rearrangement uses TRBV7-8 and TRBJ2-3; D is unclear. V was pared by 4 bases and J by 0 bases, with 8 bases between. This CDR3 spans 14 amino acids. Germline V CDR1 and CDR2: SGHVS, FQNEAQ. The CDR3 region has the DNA TGTGCCAGCAGCTGGCGCAGTAGCACAGATACGCAGTATTTT. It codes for CASSWRSSTDTQYF. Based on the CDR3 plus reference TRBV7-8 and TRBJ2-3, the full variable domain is GAGVSQSPRYKVAKRGQDVALRCDPISGHVSLFWYQQALGQGPEFLTYFQNEAQLDKSGLPSDRFFAERPEGSVSTLKIQRTQQEDSAVYLCASSWRSSTDTQYFGPGTRLTVL.

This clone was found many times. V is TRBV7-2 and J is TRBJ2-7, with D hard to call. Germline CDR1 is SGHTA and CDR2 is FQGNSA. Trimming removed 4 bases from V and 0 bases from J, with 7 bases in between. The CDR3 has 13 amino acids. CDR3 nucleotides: TGTGCCAGCAGCTCCGCCGGCTCCTACGAGCAGTACTTC. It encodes CASSSAGSYEQYF.

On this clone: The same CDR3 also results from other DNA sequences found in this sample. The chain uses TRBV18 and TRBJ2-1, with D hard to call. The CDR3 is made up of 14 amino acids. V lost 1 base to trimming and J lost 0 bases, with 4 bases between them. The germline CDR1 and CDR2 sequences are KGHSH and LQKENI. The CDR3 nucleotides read TGTGCCAGCTCACCACAAGGCTCCTACAATGAGCAGTTCTTC. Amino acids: CASSPQGSYNEQFF.

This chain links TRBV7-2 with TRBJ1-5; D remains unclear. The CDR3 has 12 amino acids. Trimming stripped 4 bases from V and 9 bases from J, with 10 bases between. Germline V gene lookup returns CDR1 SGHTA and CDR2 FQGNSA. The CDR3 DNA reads TGTGCCAGCAGCTCCGACCTAGCGCCCCAGCATTTT. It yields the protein CASSSDLAPQHF.

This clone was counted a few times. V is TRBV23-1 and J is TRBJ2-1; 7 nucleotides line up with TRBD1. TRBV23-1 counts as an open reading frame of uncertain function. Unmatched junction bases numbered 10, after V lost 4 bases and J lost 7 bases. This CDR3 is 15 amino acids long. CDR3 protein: CASSPTRQGRNEQFF. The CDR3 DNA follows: TGCGCCAGCAGTCCCACCCGACAGGGTCGGAATGAGCAGTTCTTC.

The CDR3 region has the DNA TGTGCCAGCAGTGCGACTAGCGGGGGGGAGACCCAGTACTTC. Protein sequence: CASSATSGGETQYF. The chain is built from TRBV25-1 and TRBJ2-5; 13 bases are shared with TRBD2. CDR3 length equals 14 residues. Unmatched junction bases numbered 1, after V lost 4 bases and J lost 5 bases. Germline lookup yields CDR1 MGHDK and CDR2 SYGVNS.

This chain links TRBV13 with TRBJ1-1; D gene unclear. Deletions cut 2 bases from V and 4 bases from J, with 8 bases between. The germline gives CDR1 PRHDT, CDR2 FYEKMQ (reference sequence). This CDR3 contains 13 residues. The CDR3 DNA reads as TGTGCCAGCAGCTTAAACGGAGGCACTGAAGCTTTCTTT. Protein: CASSLNGGTEAFF.

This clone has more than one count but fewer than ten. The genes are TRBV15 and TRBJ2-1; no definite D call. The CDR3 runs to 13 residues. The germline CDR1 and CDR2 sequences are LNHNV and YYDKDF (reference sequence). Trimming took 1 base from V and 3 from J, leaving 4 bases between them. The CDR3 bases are TGTGCCACCAGCAGAGTCGTCTACAATGAGCAGTTCTTC. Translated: CATSRVVYNEQFF.

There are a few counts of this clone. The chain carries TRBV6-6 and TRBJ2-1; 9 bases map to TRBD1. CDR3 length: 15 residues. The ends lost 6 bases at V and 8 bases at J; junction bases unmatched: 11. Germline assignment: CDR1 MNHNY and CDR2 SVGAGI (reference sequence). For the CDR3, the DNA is TGTGCCAGCAGACGGGGACAGGGTCACGGGGATGAGCAGTTCTTC. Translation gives CASRRGQGHGDEQFF.

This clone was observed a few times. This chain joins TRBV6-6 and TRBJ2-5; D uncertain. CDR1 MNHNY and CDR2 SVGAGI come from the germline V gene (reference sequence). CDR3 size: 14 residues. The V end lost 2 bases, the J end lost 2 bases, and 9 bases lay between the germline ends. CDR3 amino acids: CASSYAGLQETQYF. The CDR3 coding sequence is TGTGCCAGCAGTTACGCAGGTTTACAAGAGACCCAGTACTTC.

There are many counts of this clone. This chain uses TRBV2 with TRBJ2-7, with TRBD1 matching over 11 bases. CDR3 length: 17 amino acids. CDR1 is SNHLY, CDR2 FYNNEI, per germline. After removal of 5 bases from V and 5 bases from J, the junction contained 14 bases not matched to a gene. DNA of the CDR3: TGTGCCAGCAGTCGACCTAGGACAGGGGGCGATCCCCACGAGCAGTACTTC. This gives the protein CASSRPRTGGDPHEQYF.

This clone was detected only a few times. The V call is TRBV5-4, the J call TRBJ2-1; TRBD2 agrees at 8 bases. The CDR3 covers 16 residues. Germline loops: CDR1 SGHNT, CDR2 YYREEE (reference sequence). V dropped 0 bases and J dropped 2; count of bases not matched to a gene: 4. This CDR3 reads CASSLVGSGAYNEQFF. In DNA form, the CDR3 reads TGTGCCAGCAGCTTGGTCGGTAGCGGGGCCTACAATGAGCAGTTCTTC.

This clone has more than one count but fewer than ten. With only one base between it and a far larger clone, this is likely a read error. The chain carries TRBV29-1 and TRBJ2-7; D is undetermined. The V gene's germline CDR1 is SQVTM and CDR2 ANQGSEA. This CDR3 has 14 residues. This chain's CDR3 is CSVDFGSGSSEQYF. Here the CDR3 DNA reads TGCAGCGTTGACTTCGGGTCCGGGTCCTCCGAGCAGTACTTC.

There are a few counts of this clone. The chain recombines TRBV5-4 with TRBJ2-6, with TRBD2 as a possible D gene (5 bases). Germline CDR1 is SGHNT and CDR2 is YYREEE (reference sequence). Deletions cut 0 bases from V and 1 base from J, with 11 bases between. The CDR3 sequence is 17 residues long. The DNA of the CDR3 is TGTGCCAGCAGCTTGGCGGGGATAAGGTCTGGGGCCAACGTCCTGACTTTC. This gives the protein CASSLAGIRSGANVLTF.

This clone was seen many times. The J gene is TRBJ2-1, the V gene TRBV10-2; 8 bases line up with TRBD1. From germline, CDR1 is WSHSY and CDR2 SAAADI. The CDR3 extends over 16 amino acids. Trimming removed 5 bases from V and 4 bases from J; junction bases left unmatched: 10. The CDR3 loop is CASSTTGGRTYNEQFF. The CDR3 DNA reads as TGCGCCAGCAGTACCACAGGGGGTCGGACATACAATGAGCAGTTCTTC.

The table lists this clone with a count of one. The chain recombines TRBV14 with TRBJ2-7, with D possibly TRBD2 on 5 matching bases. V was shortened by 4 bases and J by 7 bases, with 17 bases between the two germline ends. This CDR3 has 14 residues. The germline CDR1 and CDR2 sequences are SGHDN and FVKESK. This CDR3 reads CASSRYGYTGEQYF. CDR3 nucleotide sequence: TGTGCCAGCAGCCGCTACGGTTATACGGGGGAGCAGTACTTC.